Included here is one T cell receptor beta chain sequence, with context. Germline CDR1 SNHLY, CDR2 FYNNEI. This CDR3 is 17 amino acids long. Trimming took off 2 bases at V and 1 base at J, with 14 bases between the two ends. Clones were sequenced by immunoSEQ multiplex PCR, and TCRdb holds only the in-frame ones, with some missing. The sample lists around 250,000 clones, approximately 84% occurring once. The data originate from a study of blood T cell repertoires in COVID-19. As for the study in general: T cells, B-cell-depleted T cells, or PBMCs supplied cDNA or gDNA.

Participants' reported clinical history set cohort assignment. The V gene is TRBV2, the J gene TRBJ1-4; possibly TRBD1 for D (5 bases). This TCR came from a man in his forties who had recovered from COVID-19. The specimen was PBMCs or T cells enriched from blood (not recorded which). CDR3 sequence reads: CASSENRRSGTNEKLFF. CDR3 in DNA: TGTGCCAGCAGTGAAAACAGGCGTAGTGGAACTAATGAAAAACTGTTTTTT.